This TCR beta chain was identified during a study of T cells in Graves' hyperthyroidism and ophthalmopathy. Broader study findings: Most thyroid clonotypes expanded above 0.001 appeared in blood too. Ophthalmopathy, which appeared later, was predicted by the model a median around 6.5 months before onset.

This clonotype has ten or more counts. Its antigen is currently unknown. The TCR beta CDR3 regions underwent amplification using RNA transcripts as the source. HTBI primers were used for first-round RT-PCR of the TCR CDR3. TCRdb re-analysed the multiplex PCR reads in MiXCR, keeping a single row per CDR3 protein. Among approximately 640,000 distinct CDR3 sequences, about 45% were seen once, and the ten largest hold 7% to 7.5%. Diagnosis rested on symptoms, serum thyroxine and TRAb, thyroid ultrasound, and orbital computed tomography. Trimming shortened V by 6 bases and J by 2 bases, and 7 bases separated the two germline ends. The CDR3 spans 12 residues. Germline lookup yields CDR1 SGHVS and CDR2 FQNEAQ.

Sequencing used peripheral blood or thyroid tissue (not recorded which). The J gene is TRBJ1-2, the V gene TRBV7-8; D remains unclear. This receptor was identified in an adult man with Graves' disease, either hyperthyroidism or ophthalmopathy (not recorded which). CDR3: CASRGLNYGYTF. The DNA for the CDR3 is TGTGCCAGCAGAGGACTAAACTATGGCTACACCTTC.